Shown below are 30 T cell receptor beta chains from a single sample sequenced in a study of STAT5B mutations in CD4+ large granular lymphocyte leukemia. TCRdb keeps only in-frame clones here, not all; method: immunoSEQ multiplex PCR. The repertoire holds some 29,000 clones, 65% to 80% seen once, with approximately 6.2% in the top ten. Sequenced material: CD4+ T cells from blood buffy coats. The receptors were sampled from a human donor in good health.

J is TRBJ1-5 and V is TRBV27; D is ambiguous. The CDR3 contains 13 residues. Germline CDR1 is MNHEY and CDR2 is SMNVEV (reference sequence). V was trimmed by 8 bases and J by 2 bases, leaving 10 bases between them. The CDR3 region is CASRRDGNQPQHF. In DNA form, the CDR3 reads TGTGCCAGCCGACGGGATGGCAATCAGCCCCAGCATTTT.

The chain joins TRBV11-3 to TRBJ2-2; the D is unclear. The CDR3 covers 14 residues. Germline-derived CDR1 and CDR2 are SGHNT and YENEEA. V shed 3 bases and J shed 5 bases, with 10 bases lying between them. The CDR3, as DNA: TGTGCCAGCAGCTTTCGTGCAAGTACCGGGGAGCTGTTTTTT. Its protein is CASSFRASTGELFF.

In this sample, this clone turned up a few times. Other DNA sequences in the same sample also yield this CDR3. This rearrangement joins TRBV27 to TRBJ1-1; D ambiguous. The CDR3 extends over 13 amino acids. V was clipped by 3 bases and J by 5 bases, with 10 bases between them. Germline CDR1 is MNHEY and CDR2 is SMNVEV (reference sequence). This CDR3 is CASSLREGTEAFF. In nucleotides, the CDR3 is TGTGCCAGCAGTTTGCGGGAAGGGACTGAAGCTTTCTTT.

CDR3 sequence reads: CASSNGRGDTGELFF. The CDR3 DNA follows: TGTGCCAGTAGTAACGGGAGGGGGGACACCGGGGAGCTGTTTTTT. V and J are TRBV19 and TRBJ2-2, with TRBD2 identical over 8 bases. The germline gives CDR1 LNHDA, CDR2 SQIVND (reference sequence). The CDR3 has 15 residues. The ends lost 4 bases at V and 3 bases at J; junction bases unmatched: 4.

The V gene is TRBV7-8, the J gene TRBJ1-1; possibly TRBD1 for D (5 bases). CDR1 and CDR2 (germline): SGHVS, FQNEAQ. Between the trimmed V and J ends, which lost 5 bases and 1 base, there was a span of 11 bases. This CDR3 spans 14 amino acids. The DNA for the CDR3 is TGTGCCAGCAGCGCGGGGCGGGGGAACACTGAAGCTTTCTTT. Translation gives CASSAGRGNTEAFF.

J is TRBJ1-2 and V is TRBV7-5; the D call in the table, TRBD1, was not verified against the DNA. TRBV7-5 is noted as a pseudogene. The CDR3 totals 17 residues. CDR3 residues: CVRSLVRIKGVNYGYTF. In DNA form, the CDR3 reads TGTGTCAGAAGCTTAGTACGGATTAAAGGGGTTAACTATGGCTACACCTTC.

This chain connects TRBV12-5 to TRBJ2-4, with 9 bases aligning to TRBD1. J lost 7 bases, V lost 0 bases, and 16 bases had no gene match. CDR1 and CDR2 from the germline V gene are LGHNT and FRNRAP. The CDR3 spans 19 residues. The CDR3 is CASGLVPPAPRDRENIQYF. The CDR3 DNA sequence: TGTGCTAGTGGTTTGGTACCCCCCGCTCCCCGGGACAGGGAGAACATTCAGTACTTC.

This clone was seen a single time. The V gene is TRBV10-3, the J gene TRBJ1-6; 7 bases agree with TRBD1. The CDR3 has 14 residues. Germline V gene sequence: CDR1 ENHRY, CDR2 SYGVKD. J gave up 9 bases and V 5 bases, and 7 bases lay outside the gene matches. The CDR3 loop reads CAISNDRESSPLHF. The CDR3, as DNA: TGTGCCATCAGTAATGACAGGGAAAGTTCACCCCTCCACTTT.

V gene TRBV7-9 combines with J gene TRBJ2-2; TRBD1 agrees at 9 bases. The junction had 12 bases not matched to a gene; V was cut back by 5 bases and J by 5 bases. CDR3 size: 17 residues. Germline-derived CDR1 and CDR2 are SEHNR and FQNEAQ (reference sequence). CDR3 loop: CASSILPGTGLTGELFF. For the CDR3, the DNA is TGTGCCAGCAGCATTTTACCCGGGACAGGGCTGACCGGGGAGCTGTTTTTT.

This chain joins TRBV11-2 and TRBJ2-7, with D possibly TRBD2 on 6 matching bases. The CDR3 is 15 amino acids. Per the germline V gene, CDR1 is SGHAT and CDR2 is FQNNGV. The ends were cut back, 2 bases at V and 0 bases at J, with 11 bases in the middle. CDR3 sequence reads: CASSLNTGSSYEQYF. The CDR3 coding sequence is TGTGCCAGCAGCTTAAATACCGGGAGCTCCTACGAGCAGTACTTC.

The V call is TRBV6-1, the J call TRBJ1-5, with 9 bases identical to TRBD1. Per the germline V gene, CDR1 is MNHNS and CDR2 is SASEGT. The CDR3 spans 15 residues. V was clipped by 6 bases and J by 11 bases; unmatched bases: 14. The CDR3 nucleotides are TGTGCCAGCAGCCTGGACAGGGGAACCCCTCGAGCCCAGCATTTT. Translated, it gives CASSLDRGTPRAQHF.

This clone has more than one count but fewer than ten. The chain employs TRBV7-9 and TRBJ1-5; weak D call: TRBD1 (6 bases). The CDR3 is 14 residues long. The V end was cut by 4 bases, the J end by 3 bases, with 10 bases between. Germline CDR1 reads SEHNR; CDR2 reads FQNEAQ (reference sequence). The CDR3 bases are TGTGCCAGCAGCTCCGGGACATACAATCAGCCCCAGCATTTT. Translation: CASSSGTYNQPQHF.

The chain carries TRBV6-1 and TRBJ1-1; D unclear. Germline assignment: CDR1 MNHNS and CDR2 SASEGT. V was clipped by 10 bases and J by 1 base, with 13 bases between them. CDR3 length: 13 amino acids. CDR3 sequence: CATERMSNTEAFF. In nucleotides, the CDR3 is TGTGCCACGGAAAGGATGTCGAACACTGAAGCTTTCTTT.

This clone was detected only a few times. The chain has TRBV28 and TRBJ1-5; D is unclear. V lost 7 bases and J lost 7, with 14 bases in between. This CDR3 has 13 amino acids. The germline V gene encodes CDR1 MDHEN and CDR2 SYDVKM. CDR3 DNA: TGTGCCAGCAAAACGGCCACAACACAGCCCCAGCATTTT. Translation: CASKTATTQPQHF.

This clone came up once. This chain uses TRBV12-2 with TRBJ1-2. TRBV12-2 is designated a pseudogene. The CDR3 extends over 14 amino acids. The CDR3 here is CASRLGPFGVRYTF. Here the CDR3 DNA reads TGTGCAAGTCGCTTAGGTCCGTTCGGGGTGCGCTACACCTTC.

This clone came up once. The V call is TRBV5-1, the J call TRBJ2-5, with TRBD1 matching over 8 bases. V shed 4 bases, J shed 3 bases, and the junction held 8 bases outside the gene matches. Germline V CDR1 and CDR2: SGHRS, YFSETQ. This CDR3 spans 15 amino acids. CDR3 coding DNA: TGCGCCAGCAGCCAGCTAGGGACAGGTGAAGAGACCCAGTACTTC. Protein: CASSQLGTGEETQYF.

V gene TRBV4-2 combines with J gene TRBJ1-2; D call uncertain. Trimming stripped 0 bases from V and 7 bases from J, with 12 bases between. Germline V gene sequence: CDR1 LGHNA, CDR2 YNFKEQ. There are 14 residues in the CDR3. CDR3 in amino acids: CASSQDEIPGGYTF. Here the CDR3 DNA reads TGTGCCAGCAGCCAAGATGAGATCCCCGGTGGCTACACCTTC.

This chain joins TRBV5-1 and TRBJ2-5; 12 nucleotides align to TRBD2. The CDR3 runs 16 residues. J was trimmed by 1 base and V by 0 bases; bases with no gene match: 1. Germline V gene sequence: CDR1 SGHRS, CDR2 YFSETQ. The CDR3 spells CASSLASGGAQETQYF. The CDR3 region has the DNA TGCGCCAGCAGCTTGGCTAGCGGGGGGGCCCAAGAGACCCAGTACTTC.

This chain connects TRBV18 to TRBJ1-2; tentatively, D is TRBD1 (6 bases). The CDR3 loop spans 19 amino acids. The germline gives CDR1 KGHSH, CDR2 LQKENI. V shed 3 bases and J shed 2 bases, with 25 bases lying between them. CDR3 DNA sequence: TGTGCCAGCTCACCGTACCTAGAGAGCCTGCAGGGGCACAACTATGGCTACACCTTC. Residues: CASSPYLESLQGHNYGYTF.

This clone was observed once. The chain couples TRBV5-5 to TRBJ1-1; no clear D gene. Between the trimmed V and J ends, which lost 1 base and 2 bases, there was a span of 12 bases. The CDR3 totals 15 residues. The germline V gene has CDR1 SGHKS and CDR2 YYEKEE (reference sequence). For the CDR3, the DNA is TGTGCCAGCAGCTTGCGCCACAGCCTAAACACTGAAGCTTTCTTT. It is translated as CASSLRHSLNTEAFF.

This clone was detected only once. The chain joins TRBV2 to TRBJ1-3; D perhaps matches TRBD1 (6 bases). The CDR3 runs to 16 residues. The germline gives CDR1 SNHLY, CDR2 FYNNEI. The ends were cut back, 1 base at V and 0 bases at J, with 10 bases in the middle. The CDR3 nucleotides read TGTGCCAGCAGTGAAGTAGGGGGAAGCTCTGGAAACACCATATATTTT. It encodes CASSEVGGSSGNTIYF.

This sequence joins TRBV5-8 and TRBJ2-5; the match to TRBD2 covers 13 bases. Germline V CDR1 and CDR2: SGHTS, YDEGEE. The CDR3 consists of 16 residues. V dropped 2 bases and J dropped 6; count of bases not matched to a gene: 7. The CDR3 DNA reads TGTGCCAGCAGCTTCTCTGGACTAGCGGGGGCCCAGACCCAGTACTTC. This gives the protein CASSFSGLAGAQTQYF.

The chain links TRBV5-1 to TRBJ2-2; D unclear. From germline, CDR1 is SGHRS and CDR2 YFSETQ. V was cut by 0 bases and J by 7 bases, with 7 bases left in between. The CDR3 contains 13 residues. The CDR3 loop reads CASSLDPGGELFF. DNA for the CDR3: TGCGCCAGCAGCTTGGATCCGGGCGGGGAGCTGTTTTTT.

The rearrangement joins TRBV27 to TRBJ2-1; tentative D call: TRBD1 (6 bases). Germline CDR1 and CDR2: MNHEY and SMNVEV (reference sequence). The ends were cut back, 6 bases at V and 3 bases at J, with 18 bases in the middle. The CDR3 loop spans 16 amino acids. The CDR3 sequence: CASSWAQGGNYNEQFF. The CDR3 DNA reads TGTGCCAGCAGCTGGGCCCAAGGGGGAAACTACAATGAGCAGTTCTTC.

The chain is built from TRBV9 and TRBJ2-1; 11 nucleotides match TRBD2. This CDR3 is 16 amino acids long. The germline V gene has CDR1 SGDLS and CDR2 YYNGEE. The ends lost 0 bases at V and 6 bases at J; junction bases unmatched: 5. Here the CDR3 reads CASSVVSSGGPNEQFF. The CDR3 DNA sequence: TGTGCCAGCAGCGTAGTCTCTAGCGGGGGGCCCAATGAGCAGTTCTTC.

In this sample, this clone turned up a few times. For the CDR3, the DNA is TGTGCCAGCTCACCAGGGTATGATGAAAAACTGTTTTTT. Encoded protein: CASSPGYDEKLFF. The chain couples TRBV18 to TRBJ1-4; no definite D call. V lost 2 bases, J lost 6 bases, and 7 bases lay in between. The CDR3 sequence is 13 residues long. CDR1 and CDR2 from the germline V gene are KGHSH and LQKENI.

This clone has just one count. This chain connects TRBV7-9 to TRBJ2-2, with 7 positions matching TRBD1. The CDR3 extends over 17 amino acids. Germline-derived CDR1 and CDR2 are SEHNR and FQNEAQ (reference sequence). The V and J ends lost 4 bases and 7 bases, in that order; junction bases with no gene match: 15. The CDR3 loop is CASSSPGQVTRGGELFF. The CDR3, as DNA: TGTGCCAGCAGCTCTCCCGGACAGGTGACGCGTGGCGGGGAGCTGTTTTTT. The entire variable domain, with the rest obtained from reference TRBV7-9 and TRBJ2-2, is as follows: DTGVSQNPRHKITKRGQNVTFRCDPISEHNRLYWYRQTLGQGPEFLTYFQNEAQLEKSRLLSDRFSAERPKGSFSTLEIQRTEQGDSAMYLCASSSPGQVTRGGELFFGEGSRLTVL.

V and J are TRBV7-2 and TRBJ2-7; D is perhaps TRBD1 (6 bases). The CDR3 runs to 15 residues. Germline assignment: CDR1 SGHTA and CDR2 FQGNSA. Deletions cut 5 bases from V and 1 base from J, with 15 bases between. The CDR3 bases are TGTGCCAGCAGCGCCGATTCACAGGGATCCTACGAGCAGTACTTC. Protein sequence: CASSADSQGSYEQYF.

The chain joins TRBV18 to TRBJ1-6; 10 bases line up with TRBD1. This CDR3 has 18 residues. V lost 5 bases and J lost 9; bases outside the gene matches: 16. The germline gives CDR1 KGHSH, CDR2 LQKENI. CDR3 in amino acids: CASSRGTGAASMGSPLHF. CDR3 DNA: TGTGCCAGCTCAAGAGGGACAGGGGCCGCGTCGATGGGTTCACCCCTCCACTTT.

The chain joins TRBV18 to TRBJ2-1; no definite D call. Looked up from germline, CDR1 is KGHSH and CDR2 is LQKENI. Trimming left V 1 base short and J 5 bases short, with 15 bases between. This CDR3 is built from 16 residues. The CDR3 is CASSPRNGLTDNEQFF. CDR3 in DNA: TGTGCCAGCTCACCACGTAACGGCCTGACCGACAATGAGCAGTTCTTC.